This T cell receptor beta chain was captured in a study of blood T cell repertoires in COVID-19. Across the whole study: T cells, B-cell-depleted T cells, or PBMCs provided the cDNA or gDNA that served as material.

Germline lookup yields CDR1 GTSNPN and CDR2 SVGIG (reference sequence). Trimming cost V 7 bases and J 5 bases, with 12 bases left between them. This CDR3 is 13 amino acids long. Per the authors' pipeline: Estimates of nucleated cell counts were drawn from the amplification of reference gene primers. Measured with immunoSEQ multiplex PCR; TCRdb has only the in-frame clones, and not every one. That table is the source of V, J and clone size, and D and trimming were worked out from the DNA. Of about 400,000 clones listed, over 75% were seen once; the top ten hold about 2.1%. Recruits, aged about 18 to 95 years, lived in 24 US areas.

This sequence was found in a woman aged 40 to 50 with acute COVID-19. Source material: PBMCs or T cells enriched from blood (not recorded which). This sequence joins TRBV30 and TRBJ1-6; D possibly corresponds to TRBD1 (5 bases). The CDR3 is CAFRGVNNSPLHF. CDR3 bases: TGTGCCTTTCGGGGGGTGAATAATTCACCCCTCCACTTT.